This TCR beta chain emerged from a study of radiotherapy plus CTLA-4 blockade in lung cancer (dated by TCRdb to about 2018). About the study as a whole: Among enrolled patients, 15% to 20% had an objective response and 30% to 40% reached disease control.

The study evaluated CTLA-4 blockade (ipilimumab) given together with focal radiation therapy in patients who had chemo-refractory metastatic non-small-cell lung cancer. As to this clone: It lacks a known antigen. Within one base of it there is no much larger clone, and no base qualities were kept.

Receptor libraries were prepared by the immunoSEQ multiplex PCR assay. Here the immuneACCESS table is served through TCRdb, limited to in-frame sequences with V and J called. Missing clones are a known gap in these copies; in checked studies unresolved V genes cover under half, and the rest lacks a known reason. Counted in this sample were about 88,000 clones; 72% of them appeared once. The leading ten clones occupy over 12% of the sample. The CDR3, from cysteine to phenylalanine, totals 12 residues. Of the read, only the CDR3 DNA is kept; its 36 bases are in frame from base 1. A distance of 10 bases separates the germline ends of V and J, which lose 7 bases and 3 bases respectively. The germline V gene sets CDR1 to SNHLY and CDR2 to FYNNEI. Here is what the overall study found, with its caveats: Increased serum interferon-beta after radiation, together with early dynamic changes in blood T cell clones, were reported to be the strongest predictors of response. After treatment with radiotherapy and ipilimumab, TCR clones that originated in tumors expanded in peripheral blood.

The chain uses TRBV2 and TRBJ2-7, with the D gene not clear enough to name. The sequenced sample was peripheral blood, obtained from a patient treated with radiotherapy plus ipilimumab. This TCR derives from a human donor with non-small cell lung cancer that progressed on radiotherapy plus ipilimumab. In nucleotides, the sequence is TGTGCCAGCAATAGTGCAAACTACGAGCAGTACTTC. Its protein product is CASNSANYEQYF.